This T cell receptor beta chain stems from a study of CD8 T cells in ankylosing spondylitis. Looked up from germline, CDR1 is SEHNR and CDR2 is FQNEAQ (reference sequence). V lost 1 base, J lost 8 bases, and 14 bases lay in between. The CDR3 is made up of 14 amino acids. TCRdb re-analysed the 5' RACE reads in MiXCR, keeping a single row per CDR3 protein. This sample has about 320,000 distinct CDR3 sequences, with roughly 10% found just once. Regarding the study as a whole: Certain motif variants had earlier been reported in reactive arthritis synovial fluid and blood.

A remark on this clonotype: The antigen remains undetermined.

The clonotype originates from a female donor with ankylosing spondylitis or in good health (not recorded which). The V and J genes are TRBV7-9 and TRBJ1-1; D unresolved. The sample was blood, either unsorted or a sorted T cell fraction (not recorded which). CDR3 residues: CASSLEELGSEAFF. The CDR3 nucleotides are TGTGCCAGCAGCTTAGAGGAGTTAGGCTCGGAAGCTTTCTTT.